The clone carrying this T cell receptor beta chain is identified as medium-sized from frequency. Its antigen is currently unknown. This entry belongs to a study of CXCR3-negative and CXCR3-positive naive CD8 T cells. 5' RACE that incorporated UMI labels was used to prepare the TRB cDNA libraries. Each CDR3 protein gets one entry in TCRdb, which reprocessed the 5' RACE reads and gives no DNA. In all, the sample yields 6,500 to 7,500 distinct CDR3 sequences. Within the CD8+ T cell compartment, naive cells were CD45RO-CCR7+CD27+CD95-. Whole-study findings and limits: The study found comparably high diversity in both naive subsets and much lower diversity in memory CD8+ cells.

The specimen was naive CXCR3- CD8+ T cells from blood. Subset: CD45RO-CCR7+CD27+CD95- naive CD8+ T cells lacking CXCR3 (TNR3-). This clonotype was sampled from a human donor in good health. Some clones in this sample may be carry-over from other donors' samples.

The CDR3 sequence: CASSWAGGTDYEQYF. V usage is TRBV7-2 and J usage is TRBJ2-7; checking the TCRdb D call of TRBD2 is not possible without DNA. The CDR3 is 15 residues long. CDR1 is SGHTA, CDR2 FQGNSA, per germline.